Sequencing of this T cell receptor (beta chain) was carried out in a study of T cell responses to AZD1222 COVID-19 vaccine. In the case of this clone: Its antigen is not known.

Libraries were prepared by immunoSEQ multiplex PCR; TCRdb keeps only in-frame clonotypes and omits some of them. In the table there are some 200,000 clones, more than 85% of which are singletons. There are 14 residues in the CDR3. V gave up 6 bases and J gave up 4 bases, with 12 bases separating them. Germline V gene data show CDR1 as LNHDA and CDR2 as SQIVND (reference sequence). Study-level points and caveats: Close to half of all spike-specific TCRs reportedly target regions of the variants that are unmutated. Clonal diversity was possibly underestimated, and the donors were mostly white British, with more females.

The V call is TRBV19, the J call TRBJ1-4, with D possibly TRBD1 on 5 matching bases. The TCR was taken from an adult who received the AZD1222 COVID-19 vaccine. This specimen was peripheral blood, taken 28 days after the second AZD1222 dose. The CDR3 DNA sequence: TGTGCCAGTAGGCTTGACAGTCTTAATGAAAAACTGTTTTTT. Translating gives CASRLDSLNEKLFF.